This entry lists 8 T cell receptor beta chains sequenced from one sample in a study of T cell clonotyping in hematopoietic cell transplantation. Only in-frame clones appear in the TCRdb table, and some are missing; sequencing was by immunoSEQ multiplex PCR. This table has some 4,400 clones, 65% to 85% appearing once. The source material was peripheral blood mononuclear cells, sampled 100 days after allogeneic stem cell transplant. The receptors shown here come from a female patient aged 50-59 years who had an allogeneic stem cell transplant from an unrelated donor, so the T cells may come from the graft donor. Some clones in this sample may be carry-over from other donors' samples.

The rearrangement joins TRBV5-4 to TRBJ1-2; 8 nucleotides agree with TRBD1. CDR3 length: 14 amino acids. The trim removed 4 bases at V and 7 bases at J, leaving 9 bases unmatched. Germline V gene lookup returns CDR1 SGHNT and CDR2 YYREEE (reference sequence). The CDR3: CASSTDRGVGGYTF. CDR3 DNA: TGTGCCAGCAGCACCGACAGGGGAGTAGGTGGCTACACCTTC.

J is TRBJ1-2 and V is TRBV18; 9 bases fit TRBD1. The germline V gene encodes CDR1 KGHSH and CDR2 LQKENI. The CDR3 consists of 15 residues. V lost 4 bases to trimming and J lost 8 bases; unmatched junction nucleotides: 11. For the CDR3, the DNA is TGTGCCAGCTCACTGAACAGGGGGCTAATTGGAGGCTACACCTTC. Translated, it gives CASSLNRGLIGGYTF.

The rearrangement joins TRBV5-1 to TRBJ1-1, with D possibly TRBD1 on 5 matching bases. The CDR3 contains 15 residues. Germline lookup yields CDR1 SGHRS and CDR2 YFSETQ. Trimming pared 0 bases from V and 4 bases from J, leaving 13 bases between. DNA of the CDR3: TGCGCCAGCAGCTTGGTCCGGGGGTTGGGCACTGAAGCTTTCTTT. Amino acid sequence: CASSLVRGLGTEAFF. Combining the CDR3 with reference TRBV5-1 and TRBJ1-1 gives the whole variable domain KAGVTQTPRYLIKTRGQQVTLSCSPISGHRSVSWYQQTPGQGLQFLFEYFSETQRNKGNFPGRFSGRQFSNSRSEMNVSTLELGDSALYLCASSLVRGLGTEAFFGQGTRLTVV.

This rearrangement joins TRBV11-2 to TRBJ1-5; D perhaps matches TRBD1 (5 bases). The CDR3 sequence is 15 residues long. In germline, CDR1 is SGHAT, CDR2 FQNNGV. The ends were cut back, 0 bases at V and 5 bases at J, with 11 bases in the middle. Here the CDR3 DNA reads TGTGCCAGCAGCTTAGACGGAGCCAGGGATCAGCCCCAGCATTTT. Its translation: CASSLDGARDQPQHF.

The chain links TRBV2 to TRBJ2-3, with no clear D. The CDR3 consists of 14 residues. CDR1 is SNHLY and CDR2 is FYNNEI in the germline V gene. The ends were cut back, 5 bases at V and 4 bases at J, with 13 bases in the middle. DNA for the CDR3: TGTGCCAGCAGTTCCCTAGTTTTCGCAGATACGCAGTATTTT. Its protein is CASSSLVFADTQYF.

This clone is deemed medium-sized. V usage is TRBV6-5 and J usage is TRBJ1-2; 8 bases map to TRBD1. The CDR3 has 13 residues. V shed 6 bases, J shed 3 bases, and the junction held 3 bases outside the gene matches. The germline V gene encodes CDR1 MNHEY and CDR2 SVGAGI. CDR3 sequence reads: CASRSGGDYGYTF. The CDR3 DNA is TGTGCCAGCAGGTCAGGGGGCGACTATGGCTACACCTTC.

This chain uses TRBV9 with TRBJ1-1; no clear D gene. This CDR3 spans 15 amino acids. Between the trimmed V and J ends, which lost 7 bases and 5 bases, there was a span of 21 bases. Germline CDR1 SGDLS, CDR2 YYNGEE. CDR3 in amino acids: CASSFSEGKGTEAFF. For the CDR3, the DNA is TGTGCCAGCTCCTTCAGTGAGGGCAAGGGTACTGAAGCTTTCTTT.

This sequence joins TRBV27 and TRBJ2-3; 8 bases are shared with TRBD2. The CDR3 is made up of 16 amino acids. Germline CDR1 reads MNHEY; CDR2 reads SMNVEV (reference sequence). The ends lost 4 bases at V and 8 bases at J; junction bases unmatched: 14. The CDR3 loop reads CASSSVTGGHQATQYF. The CDR3 nucleotides read TGTGCCAGCAGTTCTGTAACGGGGGGGCATCAAGCTACGCAGTATTTT.